This entry concerns a single T cell receptor (beta chain). The antigen remains undetermined. This table comes from immunoSEQ multiplex PCR, and its TCRdb copy is limited to in-frame clones, with some not included. The table has 35,000 to 45,000 clones, around 77% seen once; the top ten hold around 21%. These data belong to a study of CD4 T cells in relation to SARS-CoV-2 and coronaviruses. Overall study context: The HLA restriction of the shared crossreactive spike epitopes was mapped.

The CDR3 covers 13 residues. With 3 bases removed from V and 6 bases from J, the gap between germline ends came to 9 bases. The V and J genes are TRBV12-3 or TRBV12-4 and TRBJ1-3, with no clear D. The source of this sequence is an adult with COVID-19. Sequencing was done on a sample of memory CD4+ T cells from PBMCs, cultured in vitro. CDR3 DNA sequence: TGTGCCAGCAGTTTTTTTCTAGAAAACACCATATATTTT. Amino acid sequence: CASSFFLENTIYF.